This TCR beta chain is from a study of blood T cells in healthy people across ages. Overall study results and limits: Strong correlation existed between TCR beta diversity and naive T cell percentage.

Primers used in a second PCR of roughly 7 to 12 cycles were a sample-barcoded 5' primer and a J-beta primer mix. From the 5' RACE reads, TCRdb called clonotypes with MiXCR, one entry per CDR3 protein. The sample consists of fewer than 2 million distinct CDR3 sequences, more than 35% of them appearing once. V lost 6 bases to trimming and J lost 3 bases, with 17 bases between them. Germline CDR1 DFQATT, CDR2 SNEGSKA (reference sequence). This CDR3 comprises 14 residues. Those donating, healthy Caucasian individuals from Russia, were aged roughly 6 to 100. This clonotype was observed a single time. Its antigen is not known.

The chain has TRBV20-1 and TRBJ1-1; D is unclear. The source of this sequence is a human donor in good health. The sequenced sample was blood. Here the CDR3 DNA reads TGCAGTGCAAGGTTGGTGGGGTGGGACACTGAAGCTTTCTTT. The encoded protein is CSARLVGWDTEAFF.